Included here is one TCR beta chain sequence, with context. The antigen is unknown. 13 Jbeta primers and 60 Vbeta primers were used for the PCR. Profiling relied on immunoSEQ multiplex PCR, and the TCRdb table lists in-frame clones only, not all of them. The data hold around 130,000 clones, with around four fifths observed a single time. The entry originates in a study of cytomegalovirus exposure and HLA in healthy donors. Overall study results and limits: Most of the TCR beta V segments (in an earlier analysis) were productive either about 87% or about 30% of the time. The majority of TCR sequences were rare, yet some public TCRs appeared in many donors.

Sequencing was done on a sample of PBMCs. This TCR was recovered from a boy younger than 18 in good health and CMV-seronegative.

As DNA, the CDR3 is TGTGCCAGCAGCAAGGACAGCAGTGACTACGAGCAGTACTTC. Protein sequence: CASSKDSSDYEQYF. The chain carries TRBV7-6 and TRBJ2-7; maybe TRBD1 (6 bases). CDR3 size: 14 residues. The V gene lost 5 bases and the J gene lost 3 bases, with 14 bases spanning the gap. CDR1 is SGHVS, CDR2 FNYEAQ, per germline.